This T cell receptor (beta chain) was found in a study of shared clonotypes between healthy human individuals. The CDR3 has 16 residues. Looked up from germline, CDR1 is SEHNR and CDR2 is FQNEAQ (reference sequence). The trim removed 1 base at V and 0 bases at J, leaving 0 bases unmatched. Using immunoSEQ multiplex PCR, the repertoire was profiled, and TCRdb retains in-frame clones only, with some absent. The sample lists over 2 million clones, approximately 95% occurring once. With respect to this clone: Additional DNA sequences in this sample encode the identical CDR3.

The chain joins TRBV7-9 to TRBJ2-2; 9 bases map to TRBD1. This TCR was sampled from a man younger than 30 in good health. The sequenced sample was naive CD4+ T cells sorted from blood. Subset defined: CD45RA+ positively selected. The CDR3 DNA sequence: TGTGCCAGCAGCTTAGGACAGGGGGCGAACACCGGGGAGCTGTTTTTT. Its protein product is CASSLGQGANTGELFF.